These T cell receptor beta chains were read from a single sample in a study of human T cells and chemical hapten exposure. TCRdb called the RACE reads again in MiXCR, with one record for every CDR3 protein. Of roughly 120,000 distinct CDR3 sequences detected, approximately 15% appear once; the ten largest clones hold about 3%. The sequenced sample was whole blood, obtained in connection with sensitization to the hapten diphenylcyclopropenone (DPC). The receptors were sampled from a woman in her late teens or twenties with alopecia areata. Some clones in this sample may be carry-over from other donors' samples. The CDR3 runs from the conserved cysteine through the conserved F or W. Fields, in order: J gene, D gene, clone size, V gene, CDR3 length, CDR3 protein, CDR3 DNA. D genes are given only for firm matches. The size entry is marked missing in some rows and otherwise reads once, few, many or a size class.

j_call: TRBJ2-7; d_call: .; clone_size: few; v_call: TRBV4-3; cdr3_length: 13; cdr3_aa: CASSQERKGEQYF; cdr3_nt: TGCGCCAGCAGCCAAGAAAGAAAAGGGGAGCAGTACTTC
j_call: TRBJ1-2; d_call: .; clone_size: few; v_call: TRBV20-1; cdr3_length: 10; cdr3_aa: CSASLDGYTF; cdr3_nt: TGCAGTGCTAGCCTGGATGGCTACACCTTC
j_call: TRBJ1-1; d_call: TRBD1; clone_size: .; v_call: TRBV7-2; cdr3_length: 14; cdr3_aa: CASSTLTGMTEAFF; cdr3_nt: TGTGCCAGCAGCACACTGACAGGGATGACTGAAGCTTTCTTT
j_call: TRBJ2-2; d_call: .; clone_size: .; v_call: TRBV9; cdr3_length: 11; cdr3_aa: CASSAHGELFF; cdr3_nt: TGTGCCAGCAGTGCCCACGGGGAGCTGTTTTTT
j_call: TRBJ2-3; d_call: .; clone_size: many; v_call: TRBV4-3; cdr3_length: 15; cdr3_aa: CASSPQATSTDTQYF; cdr3_nt: TGCGCCAGCAGCCCGCAAGCGACGAGCACAGATACGCAGTATTTT
j_call: TRBJ2-5; d_call: .; clone_size: .; v_call: TRBV2; cdr3_length: 16; cdr3_aa: CASSESPLDGGETQYF; cdr3_nt: TGTGCCAGCAGTGAAAGCCCCCTCGATGGAGGAGAGACCCAGTACTTC
j_call: TRBJ1-2; d_call: TRBD1; clone_size: few; v_call: TRBV28; cdr3_length: 17; cdr3_aa: CASSSKGQGASNYGYTF; cdr3_nt: TGTGCCAGCTCCTCTAAGGGACAGGGGGCTTCTAACTATGGCTACACCTTC
j_call: TRBJ1-1; d_call: .; clone_size: many; v_call: TRBV4-3; cdr3_length: 13; cdr3_aa: CASSQNANTEAFF; cdr3_nt: TGCGCCAGCAGCCAGAATGCTAACACTGAAGCTTTCTTT
j_call: TRBJ2-7; d_call: .; clone_size: .; v_call: TRBV12-3/TRBV12-4; cdr3_length: 14; cdr3_aa: CASTRGLTDYEQYF; cdr3_nt: TGTGCCAGCACCCGGGGGCTTACGGATTACGAGCAGTACTTC
j_call: TRBJ1-6; d_call: .; clone_size: few; v_call: TRBV7-9; cdr3_length: 16; cdr3_aa: CASSPPGGSGNSPLHF; cdr3_nt: TGTGCCAGCAGCCCTCCGGGGGGCTCGGGGAATTCACCCCTCCACTTT
j_call: TRBJ2-7; d_call: .; clone_size: .; v_call: TRBV28; cdr3_length: 13; cdr3_aa: CASRPSGTSGQYF; cdr3_nt: TGTGCCAGCAGACCATCCGGGACCTCCGGCCAGTACTTC
j_call: TRBJ2-3; d_call: .; clone_size: many; v_call: TRBV6-2/TRBV6-3; cdr3_length: 19; cdr3_aa: CASSYSIAQTGVSTDTQYF; cdr3_nt: TGTGCCAGCAGTTACTCGATCGCCCAGACAGGAGTTAGCACAGATACGCAGTATTTT
j_call: TRBJ2-7; d_call: TRBD1; clone_size: .; v_call: TRBV6-2/TRBV6-3; cdr3_length: 14; cdr3_aa: CASSDGTAAYEQYF; cdr3_nt: TGTGCCAGCAGTGACGGGACAGCGGCCTACGAGCAGTACTTC
j_call: TRBJ1-1; d_call: .; clone_size: few; v_call: TRBV5-1; cdr3_length: 16; cdr3_aa: CASSPWAGVGNTEAFF; cdr3_nt: TGCGCCAGCAGCCCGTGGGCAGGAGTGGGAAACACTGAAGCTTTCTTT
j_call: TRBJ1-1; d_call: TRBD1; clone_size: .; v_call: TRBV12-3/TRBV12-4; cdr3_length: 13; cdr3_aa: CASSSTGWPEAFF; cdr3_nt: TGTGCCAGCAGTTCGACAGGGTGGCCTGAAGCTTTCTTT
j_call: TRBJ1-6; d_call: .; clone_size: many; v_call: TRBV7-6; cdr3_length: 18; cdr3_aa: CASSLQGPKSSYNSPLHF; cdr3_nt: TGTGCCAGCAGCTTACAGGGCCCGAAGAGCTCCTATAATTCACCCCTCCACTTT
j_call: TRBJ1-4; d_call: .; clone_size: many; v_call: TRBV10-2; cdr3_length: 17; cdr3_aa: CASSESLPTATNEKLFF; cdr3_nt: TGCGCCAGCAGTGAGTCTTTACCTACAGCAACTAATGAAAAACTGTTTTTT
j_call: TRBJ2-1; d_call: TRBD2; clone_size: .; v_call: TRBV20-1; cdr3_length: 16; cdr3_aa: CSARVGGGANYNEQFF; cdr3_nt: TGCAGTGCTAGAGTAGGCGGGGGGGCCAATTACAATGAGCAGTTCTTC
j_call: TRBJ1-1; d_call: .; clone_size: few; v_call: TRBV18; cdr3_length: 12; cdr3_aa: CASSGASEGAFF; cdr3_nt: TGTGCCAGCTCAGGGGCATCAGAAGGGGCTTTCTTT
j_call: TRBJ2-1; d_call: .; clone_size: few; v_call: TRBV5-4; cdr3_length: 14; cdr3_aa: CASSLGGRYNEQFF; cdr3_nt: TGTGCCAGCAGCTTGGGAGGAAGGTACAATGAGCAGTTCTTC
j_call: TRBJ1-6; d_call: .; clone_size: .; v_call: TRBV30; cdr3_length: 17; cdr3_aa: CAWSVRKGGFDNSPLHF; cdr3_nt: TGTGCCTGGAGTGTACGAAAGGGAGGTTTTGATAATTCACCCCTCCACTTT
j_call: TRBJ2-2; d_call: TRBD1; clone_size: many; v_call: TRBV7-8; cdr3_length: 24; cdr3_aa: CASRPSRLPGLRQGDRPNTGELFF; cdr3_nt: TGTGCCAGCAGGCCTAGCCGACTCCCCGGCCTACGACAGGGGGACCGTCCGAACACCGGGGAGCTGTTTTTT
j_call: TRBJ2-7; d_call: .; clone_size: .; v_call: TRBV21-1; cdr3_length: 10; cdr3_aa: CASTPGEQYF; cdr3_nt: TGTGCCAGCACCCCCGGGGAGCAGTACTTC
j_call: TRBJ2-5; d_call: TRBD1; clone_size: many; v_call: TRBV4-3; cdr3_length: 15; cdr3_aa: CASSPTGQVQETQYF; cdr3_nt: TGCGCCAGCAGCCCTACGGGACAGGTTCAAGAGACCCAGTACTTC
j_call: TRBJ1-6; d_call: .; clone_size: .; v_call: TRBV18; cdr3_length: 15; cdr3_aa: CASSPGLQVNSPLHF; cdr3_nt: TGTGCCAGCTCACCAGGATTACAGGTCAATTCACCCCTCCACTTT
j_call: TRBJ1-2; d_call: .; clone_size: many; v_call: TRBV28; cdr3_length: 14; cdr3_aa: CASRYTRASYGYTF; cdr3_nt: TGTGCCAGCAGATATACACGGGCCAGCTATGGCTACACCTTC
j_call: TRBJ2-3; d_call: .; clone_size: .; v_call: TRBV6-5; cdr3_length: 13; cdr3_aa: CASRRGRADTQYF; cdr3_nt: TGTGCCAGCAGGAGGGGAAGGGCAGATACGCAGTATTTT
j_call: TRBJ1-5; d_call: .; clone_size: .; v_call: TRBV28; cdr3_length: 14; cdr3_aa: CASSLRDGYQPQHF; cdr3_nt: TGTGCCAGCAGTTTAAGGGATGGGTATCAGCCCCAGCATTTT
j_call: TRBJ2-1; d_call: .; clone_size: .; v_call: TRBV29-1; cdr3_length: 11; cdr3_aa: CSADRSHEQFF; cdr3_nt: TGCAGCGCCGACAGGTCCCATGAGCAGTTCTTC
j_call: TRBJ2-3; d_call: .; clone_size: few; v_call: TRBV7-2; cdr3_length: 13; cdr3_aa: CASSLTGTDTQYF; cdr3_nt: TGTGCCAGCAGCTTAACTGGCACAGATACGCAGTATTTT
j_call: TRBJ2-3; d_call: TRBD2; clone_size: few; v_call: TRBV12-3/TRBV12-4; cdr3_length: 17; cdr3_aa: CASSLKGRGGSTDTQYF; cdr3_nt: TGTGCCAGCAGTTTAAAAGGGCGCGGGGGGTCCACAGATACGCAGTATTTT
j_call: TRBJ1-6; d_call: .; clone_size: many; v_call: TRBV28; cdr3_length: 15; cdr3_aa: CASSLSQGLRSPLHF; cdr3_nt: TGTGCCAGCAGTTTATCCCAGGGGTTAAGATCACCCCTCCACTTT
j_call: TRBJ2-6; d_call: .; clone_size: few; v_call: TRBV4-3; cdr3_length: 17; cdr3_aa: CASSQGQGSTGANVLTF; cdr3_nt: TGCGCCAGCAGCCAAGGGCAGGGAAGTACTGGGGCCAACGTCCTGACTTTC